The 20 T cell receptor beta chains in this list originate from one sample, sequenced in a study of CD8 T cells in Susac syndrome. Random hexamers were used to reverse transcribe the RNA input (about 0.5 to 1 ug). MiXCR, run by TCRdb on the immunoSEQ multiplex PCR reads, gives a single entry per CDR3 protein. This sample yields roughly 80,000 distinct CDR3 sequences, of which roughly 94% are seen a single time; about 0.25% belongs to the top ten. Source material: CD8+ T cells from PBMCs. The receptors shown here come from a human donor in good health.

The CDR3 nucleotides read TGTGCCAGCAGCTTAATTCGGGACTCGGGATACAATGAGCAGTTCTTC. Translating it yields CASSLIRDSGYNEQFF. The chain employs TRBV7-9 and TRBJ2-1; D might be TRBD2 (6 bases). This CDR3 has 16 residues. Trimming shortened V by 2 bases and J by 4 bases, and 15 bases separated the two germline ends. Germline CDR1 SEHNR, CDR2 FQNEAQ (reference sequence).

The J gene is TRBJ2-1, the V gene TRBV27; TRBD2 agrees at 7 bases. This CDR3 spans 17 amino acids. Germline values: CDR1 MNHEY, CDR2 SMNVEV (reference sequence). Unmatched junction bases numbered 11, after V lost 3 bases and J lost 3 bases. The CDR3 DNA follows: TGTGCCAGCAGTTTGTCAGTTGGGGGGGTTTTCTACAATGAGCAGTTCTTC. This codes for CASSLSVGGVFYNEQFF.

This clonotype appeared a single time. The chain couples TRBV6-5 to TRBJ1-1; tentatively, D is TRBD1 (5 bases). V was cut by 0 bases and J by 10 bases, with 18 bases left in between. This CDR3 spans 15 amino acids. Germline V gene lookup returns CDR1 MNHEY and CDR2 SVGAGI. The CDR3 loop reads CASSYSGGTRGSAFF. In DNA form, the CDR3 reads TGTGCCAGCAGTTACTCGGGCGGAACAAGGGGTTCAGCTTTCTTT.

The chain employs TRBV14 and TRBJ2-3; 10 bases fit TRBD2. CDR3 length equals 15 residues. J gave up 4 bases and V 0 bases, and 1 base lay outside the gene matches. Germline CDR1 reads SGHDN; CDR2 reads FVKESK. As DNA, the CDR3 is TGTGCCAGCAGCCAAGAGCTAGCGGGAGCAGATACGCAGTATTTT. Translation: CASSQELAGADTQYF.

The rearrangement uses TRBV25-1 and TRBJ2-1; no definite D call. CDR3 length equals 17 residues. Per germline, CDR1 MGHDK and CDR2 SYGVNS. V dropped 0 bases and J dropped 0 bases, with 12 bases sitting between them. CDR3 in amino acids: CASSEYTSVLSYNEQFF. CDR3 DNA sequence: TGTGCCAGCAGTGAATACACTTCGGTTCTCTCCTACAATGAGCAGTTCTTC. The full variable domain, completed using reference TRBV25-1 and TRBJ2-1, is EADIYQTPRYLVIGTGKKITLECSQTMGHDKMYWYQQDPGMELHLIHYSYGVNSTEKGDLSSESTVSRIRTEHFPLTLESARPSHTSQYLCASSEYTSVLSYNEQFFGPGTRLTVL.

The CDR3 DNA reads as TGTGCCTGGAGTGTACGATGGCGGGCAACCTCCTACAATGAGCAGTTCTTC. Protein sequence: CAWSVRWRATSYNEQFF. The chain links TRBV30 to TRBJ2-1, with D perhaps matching TRBD2 (5 bases). The V end was cut by 0 bases, the J end by 0 bases, with 15 bases between. The CDR3 extends over 17 amino acids. Germline assignment: CDR1 GTSNPN and CDR2 SVGIG (reference sequence).

The CDR3 reads CASSVGEGGGQETQYF. The DNA for the CDR3 is TGTGCCAGCAGCGTAGGTGAGGGCGGGGGGCAAGAGACCCAGTACTTC. This rearrangement joins TRBV9 to TRBJ2-5; TRBD2 agrees at 8 bases. Trimming removed 0 bases from V and 2 bases from J; junction bases left unmatched: 6. Germline assignment: CDR1 SGDLS and CDR2 YYNGEE. The length of the CDR3 is 16 residues. The full variable domain, with the rest looked up from reference TRBV9 and TRBJ2-5, is DSGVTQTPKHLITATGQRVTLRCSPRSGDLSVYWYQQSLDQGLQFLIQYYNGEERAKGNILERFSAQQFPDLHSELNLSSLELGDSALYFCASSVGEGGGQETQYFGPGTRLLVL.

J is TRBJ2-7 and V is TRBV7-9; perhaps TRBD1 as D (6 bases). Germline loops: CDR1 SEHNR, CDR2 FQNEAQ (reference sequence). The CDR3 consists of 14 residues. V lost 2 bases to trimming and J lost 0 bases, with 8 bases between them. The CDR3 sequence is CASSLLDSSYEQYF. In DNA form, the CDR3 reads TGTGCCAGCAGCTTATTGGACAGCTCCTACGAGCAGTACTTC.

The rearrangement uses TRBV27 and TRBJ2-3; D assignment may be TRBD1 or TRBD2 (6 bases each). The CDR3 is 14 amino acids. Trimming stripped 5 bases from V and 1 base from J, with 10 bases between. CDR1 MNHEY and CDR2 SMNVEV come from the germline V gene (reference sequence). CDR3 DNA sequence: TGTGCCAGCAGTAGGGGGGCCGGCACAGATACGCAGTATTTT. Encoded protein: CASSRGAGTDTQYF.

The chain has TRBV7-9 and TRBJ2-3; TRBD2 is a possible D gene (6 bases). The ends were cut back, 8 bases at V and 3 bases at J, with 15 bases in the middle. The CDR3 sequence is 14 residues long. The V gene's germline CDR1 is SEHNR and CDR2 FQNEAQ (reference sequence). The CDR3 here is CASQAGLATDTQYF. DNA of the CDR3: TGTGCCAGCCAGGCGGGATTGGCGACAGATACGCAGTATTTT.

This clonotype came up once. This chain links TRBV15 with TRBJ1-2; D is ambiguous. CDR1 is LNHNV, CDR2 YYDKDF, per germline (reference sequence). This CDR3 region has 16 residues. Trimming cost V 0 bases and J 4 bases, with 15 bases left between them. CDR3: CATSRDLIGSGYGYTF. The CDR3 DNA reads TGTGCCACCAGCAGAGATTTGATAGGTTCCGGCTATGGCTACACCTTC.

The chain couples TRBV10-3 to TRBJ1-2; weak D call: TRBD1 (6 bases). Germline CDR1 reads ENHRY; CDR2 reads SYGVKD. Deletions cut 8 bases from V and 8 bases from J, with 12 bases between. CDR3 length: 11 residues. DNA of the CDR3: TGTGCCATCGGAGACAGGCCGGGCTACACCTTC. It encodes CAIGDRPGYTF.

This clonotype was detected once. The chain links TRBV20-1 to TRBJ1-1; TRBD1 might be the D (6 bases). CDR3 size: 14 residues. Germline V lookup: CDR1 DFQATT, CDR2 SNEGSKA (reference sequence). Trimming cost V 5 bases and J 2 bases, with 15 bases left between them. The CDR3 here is CSAGHREGNTEAFF. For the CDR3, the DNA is TGCAGTGCTGGTCACAGGGAGGGAAACACTGAAGCTTTCTTT.

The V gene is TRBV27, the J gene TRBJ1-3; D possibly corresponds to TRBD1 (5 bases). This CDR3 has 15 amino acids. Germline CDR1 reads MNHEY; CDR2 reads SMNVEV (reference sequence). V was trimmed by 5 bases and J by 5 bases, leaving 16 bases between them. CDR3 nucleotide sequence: TGTGCCAGCAGTGAGGGCGCAGGGCTACGAAACACCATATATTTT. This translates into CASSEGAGLRNTIYF.

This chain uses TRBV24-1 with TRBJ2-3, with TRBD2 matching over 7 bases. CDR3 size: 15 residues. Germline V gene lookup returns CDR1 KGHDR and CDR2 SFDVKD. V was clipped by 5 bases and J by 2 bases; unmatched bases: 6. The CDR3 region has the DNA TGTGCCACCAGTGCCTGGGGGAGGGACACAGATACGCAGTATTTT. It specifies CATSAWGRDTDTQYF.

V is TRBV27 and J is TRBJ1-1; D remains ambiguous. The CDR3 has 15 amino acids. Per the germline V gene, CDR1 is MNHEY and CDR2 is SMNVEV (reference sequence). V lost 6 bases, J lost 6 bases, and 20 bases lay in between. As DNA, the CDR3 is TGTGCCAGCAGGATAGCCGGGTCAGCGGGATCTGAAGCTTTCTTT. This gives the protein CASRIAGSAGSEAFF.

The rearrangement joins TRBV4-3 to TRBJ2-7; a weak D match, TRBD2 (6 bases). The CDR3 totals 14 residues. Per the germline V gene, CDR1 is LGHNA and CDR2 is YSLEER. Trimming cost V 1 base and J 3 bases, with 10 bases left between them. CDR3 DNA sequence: TGCGCCAGCAGCCAAGTGGGAGCGGGCTACGAGCAGTACTTC. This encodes CASSQVGAGYEQYF.

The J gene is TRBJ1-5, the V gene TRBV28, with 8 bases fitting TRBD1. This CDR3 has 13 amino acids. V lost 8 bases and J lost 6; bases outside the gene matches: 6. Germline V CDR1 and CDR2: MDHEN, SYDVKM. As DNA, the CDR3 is TGTGCCAGCGGGACAGGTCCGGTTCAGCCCCAGCATTTT. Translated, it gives CASGTGPVQPQHF.

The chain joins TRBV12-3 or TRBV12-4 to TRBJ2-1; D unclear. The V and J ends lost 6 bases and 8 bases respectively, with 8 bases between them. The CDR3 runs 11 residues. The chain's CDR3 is CASSPSHEQFF. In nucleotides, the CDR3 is TGTGCCAGCAGCCCCTCCCATGAGCAGTTCTTC.

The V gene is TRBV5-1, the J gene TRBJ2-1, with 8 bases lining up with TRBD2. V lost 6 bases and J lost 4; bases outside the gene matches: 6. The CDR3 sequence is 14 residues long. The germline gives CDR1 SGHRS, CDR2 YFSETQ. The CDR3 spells CASTPGGGYNEQFF. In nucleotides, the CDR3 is TGCGCCAGCACCCCGGGAGGGGGTTACAATGAGCAGTTCTTC. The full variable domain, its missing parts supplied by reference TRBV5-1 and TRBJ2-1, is KAGVTQTPRYLIKTRGQQVTLSCSPISGHRSVSWYQQTPGQGLQFLFEYFSETQRNKGNFPGRFSGRQFSNSRSEMNVSTLELGDSALYLCASTPGGGYNEQFFGPGTRLTVL.